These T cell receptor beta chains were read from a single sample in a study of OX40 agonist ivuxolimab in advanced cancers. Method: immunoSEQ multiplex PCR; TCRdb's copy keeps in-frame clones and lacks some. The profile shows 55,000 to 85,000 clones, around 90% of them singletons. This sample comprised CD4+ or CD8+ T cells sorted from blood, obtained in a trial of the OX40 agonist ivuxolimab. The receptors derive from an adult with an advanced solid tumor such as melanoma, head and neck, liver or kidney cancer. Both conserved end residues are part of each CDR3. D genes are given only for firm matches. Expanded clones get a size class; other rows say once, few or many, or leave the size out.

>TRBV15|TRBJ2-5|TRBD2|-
TGTGCCACCAGCAGAGATCAACTAGCGCTGTACCAAGAGACCCAGTACTTC
CATSRDQLALYQETQYF
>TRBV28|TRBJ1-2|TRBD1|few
TGTGCCAGCAGTTGGCAGGGGGCCTATGGCTACACCTTC
CASSWQGAYGYTF
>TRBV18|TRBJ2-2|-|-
TGTGCCAGCTCACGACCGTATGGAGGATCAAACACCGGGGAGCTGTTTTTT
CASSRPYGGSNTGELFF
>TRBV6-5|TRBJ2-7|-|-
TGTGCCAGCAGTTTTTCGACCGGACAGCTCACCTACGAGCAGTACTTC
CASSFSTGQLTYEQYF
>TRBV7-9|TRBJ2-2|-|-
TGTGCCAGCAGCTTGGAGAACACCGGGGAGCTGTTTTTT
CASSLENTGELFF
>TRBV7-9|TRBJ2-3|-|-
TGTGCCAGCAGCTTAGCAAATATACGGCCTAGCACAGATACGCAGTATTTT
CASSLANIRPSTDTQYF
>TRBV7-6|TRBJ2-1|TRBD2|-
TGTGCCAGCAGCTTCCCCGGGACTACAAATGAGCAGTTCTTC
CASSFPGTTNEQFF
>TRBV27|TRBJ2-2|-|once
TGTGCCAGCAGGTTCAGGGGGGGGAACACCGGGGAGCTGTTTTTT
CASRFRGGNTGELFF
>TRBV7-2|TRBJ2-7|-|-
TGTGCCAGCAGCCAGGAGCCGCTCTACGAGCAGTACTTC
CASSQEPLYEQYF
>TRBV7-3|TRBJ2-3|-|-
TGTGCCAGCAGCTTAACCGGGGCAGGCACAGATACGCAGTATTTT
CASSLTGAGTDTQYF
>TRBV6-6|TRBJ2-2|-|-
TGTGCCAGCAGTTACTCGAGGGACGGCACCGGGGAGCTGTTTTTT
CASSYSRDGTGELFF
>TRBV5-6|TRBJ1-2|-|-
TGTGCCAGCAGCCCCGGAGCAGGGTCCTATGGCTACACCTTC
CASSPGAGSYGYTF
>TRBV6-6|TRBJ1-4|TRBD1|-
TGTGCCAGCAGTTTGCAGCTGGACAGGGCCCATGAAAAACTGTTTTTT
CASSLQLDRAHEKLFF